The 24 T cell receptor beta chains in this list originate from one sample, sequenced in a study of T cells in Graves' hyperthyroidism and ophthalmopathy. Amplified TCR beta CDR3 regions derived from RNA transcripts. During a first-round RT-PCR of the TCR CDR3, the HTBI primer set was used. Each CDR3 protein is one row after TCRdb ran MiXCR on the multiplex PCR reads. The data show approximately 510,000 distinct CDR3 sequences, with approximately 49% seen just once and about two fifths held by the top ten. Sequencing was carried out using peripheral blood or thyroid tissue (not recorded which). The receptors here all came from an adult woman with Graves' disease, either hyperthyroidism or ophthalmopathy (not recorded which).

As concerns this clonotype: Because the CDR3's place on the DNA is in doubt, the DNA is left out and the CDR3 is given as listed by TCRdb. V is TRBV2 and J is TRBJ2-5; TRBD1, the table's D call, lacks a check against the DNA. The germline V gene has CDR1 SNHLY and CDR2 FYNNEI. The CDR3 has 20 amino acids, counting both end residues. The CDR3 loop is CASSYICSARDFLGRETQYF.

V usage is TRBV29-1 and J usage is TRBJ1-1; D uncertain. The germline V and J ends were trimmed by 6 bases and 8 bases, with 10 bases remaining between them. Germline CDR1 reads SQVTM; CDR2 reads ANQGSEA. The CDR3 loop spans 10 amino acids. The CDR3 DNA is TGCAGCGTGCTGGACGGCGAAGCTTTCTTT. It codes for CSVLDGEAFF.

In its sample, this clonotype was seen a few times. The CDR3, as DNA: TGTGCCAGCAGCCAAGAAAGGACCGGAGGACTAGGAATGCAGTTCTTC. The encoded protein is CASSQERTGGLGMQFF. The chain uses TRBV4-2 and TRBJ2-1; the match to TRBD2 covers 7 bases. The V and J ends lost 0 bases and 12 bases, in that order; junction bases with no gene match: 14. This CDR3 region has 16 residues. Germline CDR1 reads LGHNA; CDR2 reads YNFKEQ.

CDR3 protein: CASSPGTGGVRQPQHF. CDR3 DNA: TGTGCCAGCAGTCCCGGGACAGGGGGCGTTCGTCAGCCCCAGCATTTT. This chain uses TRBV12-3 or TRBV12-4 with TRBJ1-5, with 12 bases aligning to TRBD1. This CDR3 has 16 amino acids. Losses at the gene ends were 5 bases for V and 6 bases for J; bases not matched to a gene: 8.

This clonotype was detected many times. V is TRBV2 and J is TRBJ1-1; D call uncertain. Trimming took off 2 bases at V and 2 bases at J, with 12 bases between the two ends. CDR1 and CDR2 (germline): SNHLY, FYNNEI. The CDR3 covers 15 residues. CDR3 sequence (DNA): TGTGCCAGCAGTGAACGCGGCAGACTAAACACTGAAGCTTTCTTT. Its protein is CASSERGRLNTEAFF.

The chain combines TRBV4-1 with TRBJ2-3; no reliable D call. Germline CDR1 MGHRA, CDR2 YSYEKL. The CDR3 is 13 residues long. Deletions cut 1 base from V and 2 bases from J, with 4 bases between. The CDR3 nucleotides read TGCGCCAGCAGCCAAGTTAACACAGATACGCAGTATTTT. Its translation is CASSQVNTDTQYF.

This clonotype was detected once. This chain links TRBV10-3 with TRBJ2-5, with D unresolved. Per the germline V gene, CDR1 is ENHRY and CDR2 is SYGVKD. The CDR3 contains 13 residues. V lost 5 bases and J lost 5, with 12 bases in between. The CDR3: CAISLPAEETQYF. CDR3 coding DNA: TGTGCCATCAGTCTACCGGCAGAGGAGACCCAGTACTTC.

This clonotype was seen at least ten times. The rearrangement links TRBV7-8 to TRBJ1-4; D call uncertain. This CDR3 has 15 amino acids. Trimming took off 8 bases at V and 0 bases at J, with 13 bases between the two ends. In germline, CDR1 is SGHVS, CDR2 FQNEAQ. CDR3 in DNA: TGTGCCAGCGGATCCTACAGAGCAACTAATGAAAAACTGTTTTTT. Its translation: CASGSYRATNEKLFF.

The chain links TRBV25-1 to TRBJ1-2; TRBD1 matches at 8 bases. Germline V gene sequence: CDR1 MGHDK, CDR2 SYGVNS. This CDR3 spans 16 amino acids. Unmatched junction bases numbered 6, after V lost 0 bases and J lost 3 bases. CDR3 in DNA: TGTGCCAGCAGTGAATATAGGACAGGGAACGACTATGGCTACACCTTC. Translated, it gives CASSEYRTGNDYGYTF.

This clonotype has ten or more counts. CDR3 nucleotide sequence: TGTGCCAGCAGCTCATACGGCGGCAACACTGAAGCTTTCTTT. It specifies CASSSYGGNTEAFF. The chain links TRBV7-2 to TRBJ1-1; D gene uncertain. This CDR3 region has 14 residues. The germline V and J ends were trimmed by 4 bases and 2 bases, with 11 bases remaining between them. The germline V gene encodes CDR1 SGHTA and CDR2 FQGNSA.

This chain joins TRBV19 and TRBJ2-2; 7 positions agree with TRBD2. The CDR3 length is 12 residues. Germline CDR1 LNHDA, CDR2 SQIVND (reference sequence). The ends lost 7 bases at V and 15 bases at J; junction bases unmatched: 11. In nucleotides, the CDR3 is TGTGCCAGTACTAGCGGAAGCTTACTGATGTTTTTT. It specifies CASTSGSLLMFF.

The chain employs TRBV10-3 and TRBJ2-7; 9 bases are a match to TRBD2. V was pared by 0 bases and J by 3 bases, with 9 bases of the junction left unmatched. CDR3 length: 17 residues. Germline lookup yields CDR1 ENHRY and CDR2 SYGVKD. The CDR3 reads CAISESISGGNIYEQYF. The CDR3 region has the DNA TGTGCCATCAGTGAGTCGATCAGCGGGGGGAATATCTACGAGCAGTACTTC.

The CDR3 is CAISERGSGAPKYF. In DNA, the CDR3 is TGTGCCATCAGTGAGAGGGGTAGCGGAGCCCCGAAGTACTTC. The rearrangement joins TRBV10-3 to TRBJ2-7, with a tentative D call TRBD2 (6 bases). V was pared by 2 bases and J by 11 bases, with 19 bases between. This CDR3 spans 14 amino acids. Germline assignment: CDR1 ENHRY and CDR2 SYGVKD.

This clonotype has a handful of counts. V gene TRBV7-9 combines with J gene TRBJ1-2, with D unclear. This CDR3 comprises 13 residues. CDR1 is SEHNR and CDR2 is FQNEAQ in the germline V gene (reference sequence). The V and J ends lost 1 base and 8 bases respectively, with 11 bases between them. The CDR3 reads CASSLGVGLGYTF. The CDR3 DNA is TGTGCCAGCAGCTTAGGAGTAGGGCTCGGCTACACCTTC.

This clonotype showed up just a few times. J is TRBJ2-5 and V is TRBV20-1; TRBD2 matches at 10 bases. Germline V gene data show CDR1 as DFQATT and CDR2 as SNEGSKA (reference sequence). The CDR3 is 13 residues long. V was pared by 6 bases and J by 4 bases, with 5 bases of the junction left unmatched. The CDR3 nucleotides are TGCAGTGCAACCGGGACTAGCGTAGAGACCCAGTACTTC. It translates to CSATGTSVETQYF.

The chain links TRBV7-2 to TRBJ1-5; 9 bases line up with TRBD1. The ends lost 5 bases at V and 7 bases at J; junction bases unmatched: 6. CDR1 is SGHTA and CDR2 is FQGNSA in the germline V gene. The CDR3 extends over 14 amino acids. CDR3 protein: CASSTTGGPQPQHF. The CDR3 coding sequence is TGTGCCAGCAGCACCACAGGGGGCCCCCAGCCCCAGCATTTT. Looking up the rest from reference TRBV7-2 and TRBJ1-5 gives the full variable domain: GAGVSQSPSNKVTEKGKDVELRCDPISGHTALYWYRQSLGQGLEFLIYFQGNSAPDKSGLPSDRFSAERTGGSVSTLTIQRTQQEDSAVYLCASSTTGGPQPQHFGDGTRLSIL.

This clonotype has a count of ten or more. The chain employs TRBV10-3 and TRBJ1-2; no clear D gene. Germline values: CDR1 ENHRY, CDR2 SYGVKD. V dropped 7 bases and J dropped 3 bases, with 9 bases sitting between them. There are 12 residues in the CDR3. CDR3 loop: CAIMGADYGYTF. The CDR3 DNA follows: TGTGCCATCATGGGAGCAGACTATGGCTACACCTTC.

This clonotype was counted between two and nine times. CDR3 in amino acids: CASGTGGGEKLFF. CDR3 DNA sequence: TGTGCCAGCGGGACAGGGGGAGGTGAAAAACTGTTTTTT. This rearrangement joins TRBV19 to TRBJ1-4; 11 bases fit TRBD1. CDR3 length equals 13 residues. J gave up 7 bases and V 9 bases, and 4 bases lay outside the gene matches. Germline V CDR1 and CDR2: LNHDA, SQIVND (reference sequence).

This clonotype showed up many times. The CDR3 protein is CASSAIDSETGELFF. CDR3 bases: TGTGCCAGCAGCGCGATCGACTCGGAGACCGGGGAGCTGTTTTTT. The chain recombines TRBV9 with TRBJ2-2; D is uncertain. Germline CDR1 SGDLS, CDR2 YYNGEE. Trimming removed 3 bases from V and 5 bases from J, with 14 bases in between. The CDR3 is made up of 15 amino acids.

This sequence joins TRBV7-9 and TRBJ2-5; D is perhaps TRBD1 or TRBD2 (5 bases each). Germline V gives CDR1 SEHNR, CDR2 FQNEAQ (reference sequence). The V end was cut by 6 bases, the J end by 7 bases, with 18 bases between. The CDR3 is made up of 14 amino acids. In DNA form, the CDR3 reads TGTGCCAGCAGTTTTCCGGGGCCCTTCGGGACCCAGTACTTC. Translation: CASSFPGPFGTQYF.

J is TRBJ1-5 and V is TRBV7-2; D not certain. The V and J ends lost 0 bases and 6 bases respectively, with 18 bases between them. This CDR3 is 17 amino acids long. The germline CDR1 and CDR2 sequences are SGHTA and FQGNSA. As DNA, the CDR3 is TGTGCCAGCAGCTTAGCGCTTTTGGTGGGGTCGGGTCAGCCCCAGCATTTT. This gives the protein CASSLALLVGSGQPQHF.

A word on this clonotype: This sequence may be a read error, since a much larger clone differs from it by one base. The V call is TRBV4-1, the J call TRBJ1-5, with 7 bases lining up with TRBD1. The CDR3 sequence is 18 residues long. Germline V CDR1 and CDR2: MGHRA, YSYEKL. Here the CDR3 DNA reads TGCGCCAGCAGCCAAGAGTACAGGGGAACTTATAGCAATCAGCCCCGGCATTTT. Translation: CASSQEYRGTYSNQPRHF.

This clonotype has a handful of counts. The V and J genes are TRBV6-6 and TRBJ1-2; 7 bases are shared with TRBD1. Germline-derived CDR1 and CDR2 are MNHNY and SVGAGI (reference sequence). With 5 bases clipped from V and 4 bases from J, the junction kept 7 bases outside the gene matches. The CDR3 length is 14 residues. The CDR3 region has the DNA TGTGCCAGCAGTATTAAACAGGGGAGCTATGGCTACACCTTC. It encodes CASSIKQGSYGYTF.

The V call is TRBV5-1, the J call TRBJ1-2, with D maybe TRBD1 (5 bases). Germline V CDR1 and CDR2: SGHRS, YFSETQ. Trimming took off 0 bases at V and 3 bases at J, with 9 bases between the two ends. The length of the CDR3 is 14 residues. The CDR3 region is CASSLARADYGYTF. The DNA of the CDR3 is TGCGCCAGCAGCTTGGCCAGGGCGGACTATGGCTACACCTTC.